This T cell receptor beta chain was captured in a study of T cells in localized non-small cell lung cancer. Findings and caveats of the study: Prolonged overall survival went with higher T cell density in the blood. Measurement of T cell clonality placed uninvolved adjacent lung highest, above the level in tumor.

Concerning this clone: Its cognate antigen is unknown.

V was cut by 4 bases and J by 6 bases, with 22 bases left in between. The germline CDR1 and CDR2 sequences are SGHDT and YYEEEE. The length of the CDR3 is 16 residues. Repertoires were generated with immunoSEQ multiplex PCR, while TCRdb's copy carries only in-frame clones and drops some. The profile covers some 18,000 clones, with 83% appearing a single time and around 4% taken by the ten largest. This sample comprised peripheral blood, obtained before any cancer treatment. The TCR comes from a man between 40 and 75 years old with stage I lung adenocarcinoma. V usage is TRBV5-6 and J usage is TRBJ1-2, with no clear D. CDR3 protein: CASSPDYGAGRDGYTF. The CDR3 DNA follows: TGTGCCAGCAGCCCGGACTACGGAGCTGGGAGGGATGGCTACACCTTC.